Below, 17 T cell receptor beta chains from the same sample are listed, as sequenced in a study of cytomegalovirus exposure and HLA in healthy donors. The table came from immunoSEQ multiplex PCR; TCRdb's copy has only in-frame clones and leaves some out. The sample contains around 100,000 clones, approximately 94% of which appear only once. The sequenced material came from PBMCs. The origin of the receptors is a woman younger than 35 in good health and CMV-seronegative.

CDR3 region: CASSPGQGLYEQYF. The CDR3 DNA follows: TGTGCCAGCAGCCCGGGACAGGGTTTGTACGAGCAGTACTTC. The genes are TRBV7-9 and TRBJ2-7, with 9 bases matching TRBD1. The CDR3 loop spans 14 amino acids. Germline lookup yields CDR1 SEHNR and CDR2 FQNEAQ (reference sequence). V shed 5 bases, J shed 4 bases, and the junction held 6 bases outside the gene matches.

V and J are TRBV5-4 and TRBJ1-4; 7 bases fit TRBD1. The CDR3 length is 14 residues. The germline V gene has CDR1 SGHNT and CDR2 YYREEE (reference sequence). Unmatched junction bases numbered 2, after V lost 2 bases and J lost 4 bases. CDR3 sequence reads: CASSFGQVNEKLFF. CDR3 DNA sequence: TGTGCCAGCAGCTTTGGACAGGTTAATGAAAAACTGTTTTTT.

V usage is TRBV5-1 and J usage is TRBJ2-1, with 8 bases lining up with TRBD2. Trimming at V came to 0 bases and at J to 4 bases, leaving 6 bases not matched to a gene. CDR3 length: 16 amino acids. Per the germline V gene, CDR1 is SGHRS and CDR2 is YFSETQ. The CDR3 loop is CASSLGDSGMYNEQFF. The CDR3 DNA sequence: TGCGCCAGCAGCTTGGGCGATAGCGGGATGTACAATGAGCAGTTCTTC.

The chain employs TRBV7-2 and TRBJ2-5; possibly TRBD2 for D (5 bases). CDR1 SGHTA and CDR2 FQGNSA come from the germline V gene. V gave up 5 bases and J gave up 4 bases, with 11 bases separating them. This CDR3 comprises 13 residues. The CDR3 reads CASSPGLLETQYF. CDR3 nucleotides: TGTGCCAGCAGCCCAGGACTTCTAGAGACCCAGTACTTC.

This sequence joins TRBV9 and TRBJ2-7, with 13 positions matching TRBD2. The CDR3 is 15 residues long. Germline assignment: CDR1 SGDLS and CDR2 YYNGEE. Trimming cost V 3 bases and J 5 bases; bases outside gene matches: 5. DNA for the CDR3: TGTGCCAGCAGCGCTGGGACTAGCGGGGTTAACGAGCAGTACTTC. Encoded protein: CASSAGTSGVNEQYF.

This clone occurred once. The V call is TRBV9, the J call TRBJ2-7; perhaps TRBD1 as D (5 bases). This CDR3 is built from 15 residues. Germline V gene data show CDR1 as SGDLS and CDR2 as YYNGEE. Trimming left V 3 bases short and J 2 bases short, with 15 bases between. CDR3 loop: CASSAGPDKAYEQYF. CDR3 in DNA: TGTGCCAGCAGCGCCGGTCCGGACAAGGCCTACGAGCAGTACTTC.

The V gene is TRBV6-5, the J gene TRBJ2-1; tentatively, D is TRBD1 (6 bases). The germline gives CDR1 MNHEY, CDR2 SVGAGI. The length of the CDR3 is 13 residues. V dropped 2 bases and J dropped 8 bases, with 10 bases sitting between them. CDR3 amino acids: CASSYQGFDEQFF. In DNA, the CDR3 is TGTGCCAGCAGTTACCAGGGGTTTGATGAGCAGTTCTTC.

The chain employs TRBV5-6 and TRBJ2-1; 11 positions match TRBD1. The CDR3 length is 15 residues. The ends lost 4 bases at V and 7 bases at J; junction bases unmatched: 7. Germline V gives CDR1 SGHDT, CDR2 YYEEEE. CDR3 sequence reads: CASSGQGAAVNEQFF. The DNA for the CDR3 is TGTGCCAGCAGCGGACAGGGGGCGGCCGTAAATGAGCAGTTCTTC.

The rearrangement uses TRBV18 and TRBJ2-7; TRBD1 agrees at 10 bases. The CDR3 loop spans 15 amino acids. CDR1 is KGHSH and CDR2 is LQKENI in the germline V gene. The ends lost 2 bases at V and 6 bases at J; junction bases unmatched: 7. DNA of the CDR3: TGTGCCAGCTCACCAATCGAGGACAGGGGGTCCGAGCAGTACTTC. Residues: CASSPIEDRGSEQYF.

The rearrangement joins TRBV18 to TRBJ2-1, with 8 nucleotides matching TRBD1. The CDR3 contains 16 residues. CDR1 is KGHSH and CDR2 is LQKENI in the germline V gene. V was clipped by 0 bases and J by 2 bases; unmatched bases: 3. The CDR3 nucleotides are TGTGCCAGCTCACCACCCGGGACAGGAGCCTACAATGAGCAGTTCTTC. Translation gives CASSPPGTGAYNEQFF.

This clone appeared a single time. The gene calls are TRBV7-8 and TRBJ2-5; TRBD2 agrees at 12 bases. Trimming took 5 bases from V and 5 from J; bases not matched to a gene: 9. Germline CDR1 SGHVS, CDR2 FQNEAQ. CDR3 length equals 16 residues. The DNA for the CDR3 is TGTGCCAGCAGCAGCCGGACTAGCGGGGCGCGGGAGACCCAGTACTTC. Protein product: CASSSRTSGARETQYF.

This sequence joins TRBV7-2 and TRBJ2-1, with D possibly TRBD2 on 6 matching bases. The CDR3 is 17 residues long. Trimming cost V 1 base and J 5 bases, with 18 bases left between them. Germline V lookup: CDR1 SGHTA, CDR2 FQGNSA. CDR3 residues: CASSLVFLGGGNNEQFF. CDR3 nucleotide sequence: TGTGCCAGCAGCTTAGTGTTCTTGGGGGGAGGAAACAATGAGCAGTTCTTC.

The chain couples TRBV7-9 to TRBJ1-2, with D maybe TRBD1 (6 bases). This CDR3 comprises 14 residues. CDR1 is SEHNR and CDR2 is FQNEAQ in the germline V gene (reference sequence). The V and J ends lost 1 base and 4 bases respectively, with 10 bases between them. The CDR3 loop reads CASSLGQASYGYTF. CDR3 DNA sequence: TGTGCCAGCAGCTTAGGACAGGCTTCCTATGGCTACACCTTC.

This rearrangement joins TRBV30 to TRBJ2-1; 9 bases are shared with TRBD2. V dropped 1 base and J dropped 4; count of bases not matched to a gene: 8. CDR3 length: 16 residues. From germline, CDR1 is GTSNPN and CDR2 SVGIG (reference sequence). The CDR3 loop is CAWSGGWREGYNEQFF. The CDR3 region has the DNA TGTGCCTGGAGTGGGGGATGGCGGGAGGGTTACAATGAGCAGTTCTTC.

The chain carries TRBV5-1 and TRBJ2-5; D is perhaps TRBD2 (6 bases). This CDR3 has 15 amino acids. CDR1 and CDR2 (germline): SGHRS, YFSETQ. The germline V and J ends were trimmed by 4 bases and 2 bases, with 15 bases remaining between them. DNA for the CDR3: TGCGCCAGCAGCATGGCGGGGTCAGCACAAGAGACCCAGTACTTC. This codes for CASSMAGSAQETQYF. Based on the CDR3 plus reference TRBV5-1 and TRBJ2-5, the full variable domain is KAGVTQTPRYLIKTRGQQVTLSCSPISGHRSVSWYQQTPGQGLQFLFEYFSETQRNKGNFPGRFSGRQFSNSRSEMNVSTLELGDSALYLCASSMAGSAQETQYFGPGTRLLVL.

The rearrangement uses TRBV5-1 and TRBJ2-7; unclear D gene. V gave up 1 base and J gave up 0 bases, with 14 bases separating them. This CDR3 region has 16 residues. In germline, CDR1 is SGHRS, CDR2 YFSETQ. The CDR3 reads CASSLMAGVSSYEQYF. The CDR3 coding sequence is TGCGCCAGCAGCTTGATGGCAGGCGTAAGCTCCTACGAGCAGTACTTC.

The V gene is TRBV21-1, the J gene TRBJ2-5; the DNA was not compared with TRBD2, the D call given in the table. TRBV21-1 is a recognized pseudogene. The CDR3 consists of 18 residues. The CDR3 reads CASSRESVLGGGAETQYF. The DNA for the CDR3 is TGTGCCAGCAGCAGAGAGTCTGTGTTGGGGGGTGGAGCGGAGACCCAGTACTTC.